Each of the 23 T cell receptor beta chains below was sequenced from the same sample in a study of blood T cells in healthy people across ages. PCR was performed a second time for about 6 to 12 cycles using a sample-barcoded 5' primer and a J-beta primer mix. TCRdb re-analysed the 5' RACE reads in MiXCR, keeping a single row per CDR3 protein. The repertoire includes over 1.5 million distinct CDR3 sequences, roughly 50% of them detected once, and about 2.1% sits in the top ten. Material: blood. Every receptor here comes from a woman between 40 and 55 years old in good health.

There are many counts of this clonotype. A read error may account for a junction end that differs from germline. The V gene is TRBV5-1, the J gene TRBJ2-5; 8 bases match TRBD1. This CDR3 contains 14 residues. Germline CDR1 reads SGHRS; CDR2 reads YFSETQ. CDR3 residues: CASSLTGGQETQYF. The CDR3 coding sequence is TGTGCCAGCAGCCTCACAGGGGGCCAAGAGACCCAGTACTTC.

CDR3 bases: TGCAGCGTTGAAGAAGAGCAGTTCGATGAGCAGTACTTC. Protein: CSVEEEQFDEQYF. V gene TRBV29-1 combines with J gene TRBJ2-5; D is unclear. V dropped 0 bases and J dropped 11 bases, with 16 bases sitting between them. CDR1 and CDR2 (germline): SQVTM, ANQGSEA. This CDR3 region has 13 residues.

This clonotype was found a few times. V is TRBV4-3 and J is TRBJ2-1; tentative D call: TRBD2 (6 bases). The ends were cut back, 0 bases at V and 3 bases at J, with 12 bases in the middle. The V gene's germline CDR1 is LGHNA and CDR2 YSLEER. The CDR3 has 16 residues. In DNA form, the CDR3 reads TGCGCCAGCAGCCAAGAAGCGGGCAACTACTACAATGAGCAGTTCTTC. Translating gives CASSQEAGNYYNEQFF.

The rearrangement uses TRBV7-2 and TRBJ2-5, with D possibly being TRBD1 (6 bases). This CDR3 has 13 amino acids. Germline V lookup: CDR1 SGHTA, CDR2 FQGNSA. V lost 5 bases, J lost 13 bases, and 20 bases lay in between. In DNA, the CDR3 is TGTGCCAGCAGCCCAGGACAGAGCTACGAGCGGTACTTC. It is translated as CASSPGQSYERYF.

The CDR3 loop is CASSRLDRSNQPQHF. The CDR3 DNA sequence: TGTGCCAGCAGTCGCTTGGATCGAAGCAATCAGCCCCAGCATTTT. This chain uses TRBV28 with TRBJ1-5; D not certain. V gave up 5 bases and J gave up 1 base, with 12 bases separating them. This CDR3 contains 15 residues. Germline values: CDR1 MDHEN, CDR2 SYDVKM.

The rearrangement joins TRBV28 to TRBJ2-3, with D hard to call. V lost 4 bases and J 8 bases, leaving 13 bases between the germline ends. Germline V CDR1 and CDR2: MDHEN, SYDVKM. The CDR3 contains 13 residues. CDR3 sequence: CASSSGGAATQYF. DNA of the CDR3: TGTGCCAGCAGTTCTGGTGGTGCGGCTACGCAGTATTTT.

The chain links TRBV5-1 to TRBJ1-2; perhaps TRBD1 as D (5 bases). Trimming cost V 4 bases and J 7 bases, with 17 bases left between them. Germline V lookup: CDR1 SGHRS, CDR2 YFSETQ. The CDR3 totals 14 residues. CDR3 in amino acids: CASSREGPGGGYTF. The CDR3 DNA is TGCGCCAGCAGCCGGGAGGGACCCGGGGGTGGCTACACCTTC.

This clonotype was counted only a few times. The chain has TRBV6-5 and TRBJ1-2; 11 bases are shared with TRBD1. Germline CDR1 reads MNHEY; CDR2 reads SVGAGI. Trimming removed 5 bases from V and 7 bases from J; junction bases left unmatched: 6. This CDR3 is built from 14 residues. The CDR3 DNA is TGTGCCAGCAGTGGGACAGGGGGTGTGAGTGGCTACACCTTC. As protein: CASSGTGGVSGYTF.

V usage is TRBV27 and J usage is TRBJ1-2; D may be TRBD1 (5 bases). The CDR3 runs to 13 residues. Germline assignment: CDR1 MNHEY and CDR2 SMNVEV (reference sequence). With 5 bases removed from V and 0 bases from J, the gap between germline ends came to 7 bases. Written as DNA, the CDR3 is TGTGCCAGCAGTCGACAGACTAACTATGGCTACACCTTC. This gives the protein CASSRQTNYGYTF.

The rearrangement links TRBV27 to TRBJ2-7; D might be TRBD1 (5 bases). Germline assignment: CDR1 MNHEY and CDR2 SMNVEV (reference sequence). V dropped 5 bases and J dropped 1 base, with 9 bases sitting between them. This CDR3 contains 13 residues. CDR3 amino acids: CASSTQGSYEQYF. The CDR3 DNA is TGTGCCAGCAGTACCCAGGGATCCTACGAGCAGTACTTC.

The chain joins TRBV15 to TRBJ2-7; no definite D call. Trimming shortened V by 0 bases and J by 6 bases, and 9 bases separated the two germline ends. The CDR3 runs to 13 residues. Germline CDR1 and CDR2: LNHNV and YYDKDF (reference sequence). CDR3 residues: CATSREGYGEQYF. The CDR3 DNA sequence: TGTGCCACCAGCAGAGAAGGGTACGGCGAGCAGTACTTC.

This sequence joins TRBV20-1 and TRBJ2-3, with TRBD1 matching 8 bases. V dropped 1 base and J dropped 9; count of bases not matched to a gene: 3. CDR1 and CDR2 (germline): DFQATT, SNEGSKA (reference sequence). The CDR3 extends over 12 amino acids. CDR3 in amino acids: CSARGDRGTQYF. The CDR3 DNA follows: TGCAGTGCTAGAGGTGACAGGGGCACGCAGTATTTT.

The chain joins TRBV18 to TRBJ2-1; D call uncertain. The CDR3 totals 10 residues. The V gene's germline CDR1 is KGHSH and CDR2 LQKENI. Trimming took 5 bases from V and 8 from J, leaving 4 bases between them. CDR3 residues: CASSADEQFF. The CDR3 DNA follows: TGTGCCAGCTCAGCGGATGAGCAGTTCTTC. Combining the CDR3 with reference TRBV18 and TRBJ2-1 gives the whole variable domain NAGVMQNPRHLVRRRGQEARLRCSPMKGHSHVYWYRQLPEEGLKFMVYLQKENIIDESGMPKERFSAEFPKEGPSILRIQQVVRGDSAAYFCASSADEQFFGPGTRLTVL.

This chain connects TRBV5-1 to TRBJ1-4; maybe TRBD1 (5 bases). CDR1 SGHRS and CDR2 YFSETQ come from the germline V gene. Deletions cut 4 bases from V and 0 bases from J, with 13 bases between. The CDR3 has 16 residues. In DNA form, the CDR3 reads TGCGCCAGCAGCGTCCACGGGGCTGCAACTAATGAAAAACTGTTTTTT. Amino acids: CASSVHGAATNEKLFF.

The chain links TRBV28 to TRBJ1-5; D uncertain. The V end lost 6 bases, the J end lost 0 bases, and 18 bases lay between the germline ends. Germline loops: CDR1 MDHEN, CDR2 SYDVKM. This CDR3 is 17 amino acids long. The CDR3 region has the DNA TGTGCCAGCAGCCGCGGCCGAACCGCGTATAGCAATCAGCCCCAGCATTTT. As protein: CASSRGRTAYSNQPQHF.

The V call is TRBV3-1, the J call TRBJ2-1; D is unresolved. V dropped 0 bases and J dropped 8 bases, with 8 bases sitting between them. The CDR3 is 13 amino acids. Germline CDR1 LGHDT, CDR2 YNNKEL (reference sequence). CDR3 sequence: CASSQDRLDEQFF. The CDR3 DNA reads as TGTGCCAGCAGCCAAGATCGACTCGATGAGCAGTTCTTC.

This chain connects TRBV6-2 or TRBV6-3 to TRBJ2-7; D not certain. Germline V gives CDR1 MNHEY, CDR2 SVGEGT. Trimming cost V 6 bases and J 2 bases, with 11 bases left between them. The CDR3 extends over 13 amino acids. DNA of the CDR3: TGTGCCAGCAGACTAACAGTTCCCTACGAGCAGTACTTC. It encodes CASRLTVPYEQYF.

This rearrangement joins TRBV20-1 to TRBJ1-5; the D is unclear. The CDR3 consists of 13 residues. The V end lost 1 base, the J end lost 2 bases, and 6 bases lay between the germline ends. Germline CDR1 is DFQATT and CDR2 is SNEGSKA (reference sequence). CDR3: CSARAWGNQPQHF. The CDR3 region has the DNA TGCAGTGCTAGAGCCTGGGGCAATCAGCCCCAGCATTTT.

This clonotype was observed a handful of times. As DNA, the CDR3 is TGTGCCAGGATCCCCCCCTTCGGTAGGATGGCCCAATATGGGACCCGTATTCAGTACTTC. Its translation is CARIPPFGRMAQYGTRIQYF. V and J are TRBV6-1 and TRBJ2-4, with D perhaps being TRBD1 or TRBD2 (5 bases each). Between the trimmed V and J ends, which lost 9 bases and 10 bases, there was a span of 40 bases. The CDR3 contains 20 residues. Germline CDR1 and CDR2: MNHNS and SASEGT.

This clonotype was detected a few times. The chain carries TRBV7-6 and TRBJ2-7; 7 bases align to TRBD1. The CDR3 loop spans 16 amino acids. Germline loops: CDR1 SGHVS, CDR2 FNYEAQ. With V trimmed by 1 base and J by 0 bases, 6 bases remained unmatched. CDR3 nucleotide sequence: TGTGCCAGCAGCTTAGAGCAGGGGGTAAGCTCCTACGAGCAGTACTTC. Its protein product is CASSLEQGVSSYEQYF.

The chain has TRBV7-9 and TRBJ2-7; D is uncertain. Deletions cut 7 bases from V and 1 base from J, with 14 bases between. Germline CDR1 reads SEHNR; CDR2 reads FQNEAQ (reference sequence). The CDR3 sequence is 14 residues long. CDR3 DNA sequence: TGTGCCAGCAACCCGACCGACGGATCCTACGAGCAGTACTTC. Amino acid sequence: CASNPTDGSYEQYF.

The rearrangement uses TRBV20-1 and TRBJ2-1, with 9 bases aligning to TRBD1. Germline CDR1 and CDR2: DFQATT and SNEGSKA (reference sequence). J lost 5 bases, V lost 5 bases, and 4 bases had no gene match. This CDR3 region has 13 residues. For the CDR3, the DNA is TGCAGTGCTTGGGGACAGGGTAACAATGAGCAGTTCTTC. Translated, it gives CSAWGQGNNEQFF.

J is TRBJ1-2 and V is TRBV6-1, with D hard to call. V lost 9 bases to trimming and J lost 4 bases, with 12 bases between them. Looked up from germline, CDR1 is MNHNS and CDR2 is SASEGT. The CDR3 extends over 12 amino acids. CDR3 residues: CASASGIYGYTF. The DNA of the CDR3 is TGTGCCAGTGCGTCGGGGATCTATGGCTACACCTTC.